Listed below are T cell receptor beta chains from one sample, sequenced in a study of blood T cell repertoires in COVID-19. TCRdb keeps only in-frame clones here, not all; method: immunoSEQ multiplex PCR. This table has roughly 140,000 clones, 75% to 90% appearing once. Sequencing was done on a sample of peripheral blood. These receptors all come from a woman aged 55-69 years with active COVID-19. CDR3s include the opening cysteine and the closing phenylalanine or tryptophan. A D gene is named only where the DNA matches it firmly. The size of a clone is reported for some rows only, either as once, few or many, or as a class for expanded clones.

>NA|TRBJ1-1|TRBD1|TRBV28
TGTGCCAGCAGGTGGACAGGGGGGGTGAACACTGAAGCTTTCTTT
CASRWTGGVNTEAFF
>NA|TRBJ2-7|NA|TRBV9
TGTGCCAGCAGCGTAGAGTGGGGACTGGGCTACGAGCAGTACTTC
CASSVEWGLGYEQYF
>once|TRBJ2-3|TRBD2|TRBV5-8
TGTGCCAGCAGCCAGGGGACTAGCGGGAGTGGCGGTACGCAGTATTTT
CASSQGTSGSGGTQYF
>NA|TRBJ2-5|NA|TRBV9
TGTGCCAGCAGCGTCCTCGGAGCCTCCCAAGAGACCCAGTACTTC
CASSVLGASQETQYF
>NA|TRBJ2-3|TRBD2|TRBV4-3
TGCGCCAGCAGCCCACTAGCGGGAGGAAGAACAGATACGCAGTATTTT
CASSPLAGGRTDTQYF
>once|TRBJ2-3|NA|TRBV2
TGTGCCAGCAGTGCCCCAGGGACACCCGGAGACACGCAGTATTTT
CASSAPGTPGDTQYF
>NA|TRBJ2-7|NA|TRBV5-1
TGCGCCAGCAGCTTGTCGACCAGGGAGCAGTACTTC
CASSLSTREQYF
>NA|TRBJ1-2|NA|TRBV11-2
TGTGCCAGCAGCTTAAGGGGCCCCCTAGGCTACACCTTC
CASSLRGPLGYTF
>NA|TRBJ2-3|TRBD1|TRBV7-2
TGTGCCAGCAGCTTACTATTTGGGACAGGGGCACTGGATACGCAGTATTTT
CASSLLFGTGALDTQYF
>NA|TRBJ1-2|NA|TRBV7-9
TGTGCCAGCAGCCCGGACTATGGCTACACCTTC
CASSPDYGYTF
>NA|TRBJ2-1|TRBD2|TRBV28
TGTGCCAGCAGTCTACGGACTAGCGGGAGCATTGAGCAGTTCTTC
CASSLRTSGSIEQFF
>few|TRBJ2-7|NA|TRBV5-1
TGCGCCAGCAGCTACTCCGGGACATCCGAGCAGTACTTC
CASSYSGTSEQYF
>NA|TRBJ2-3|NA|TRBV29-1
TGCAGCGTTGGCGAAGGAGCGGCAGATACGCAGTATTTT
CSVGEGAADTQYF
>NA|TRBJ2-1|TRBD2|TRBV12-5
TGTGCTAGTGGTTTGGTAACCAGCGGGGCCTACAATGAGCAGTTCTTC
CASGLVTSGAYNEQFF
>NA|TRBJ2-7|TRBD1|TRBV30
TGTGCCTGGAGTGAGGCGACAGGGGTAGGGGAGCAGTACTTC
CAWSEATGVGEQYF
>NA|TRBJ2-1|NA|TRBV19
TGTGCCAGTAGTGCCACTTCGGGACTTCGAGTATATGAGCAGTTCTTC
CASSATSGLRVYEQFF
>NA|TRBJ2-7|NA|TRBV2
TGTGCCAGCAGTGGATACAGGATCGAGCAGTACTTC
CASSGYRIEQYF
>NA|TRBJ2-7|NA|TRBV28
TGTGCCAGCAGTGCCCCGTCCGGGAACCGCTACGAGCAGTACTTC
CASSAPSGNRYEQYF
>NA|TRBJ1-1|NA|TRBV10-1
TGCGCCAGCAGTGAGTCGACGGCCCGAGGATCTTTCTTT
CASSESTARGSFF
>NA|TRBJ2-1|TRBD2|TRBV2
TGTGCCAGCAGTGAAGTTCGACTAGCGGTCTACAATGAGCAGTTCTTC
CASSEVRLAVYNEQFF
>once|TRBJ1-2|TRBD1|TRBV28
TGTGCCAGCAGTGTCTCACGGACAGGGGGCTCTTCCTATGGCTACACCTTC
CASSVSRTGGSSYGYTF
>NA|TRBJ2-5|NA|TRBV7-9
TGTGCCAGCAGCCTTCAGAATTCCCAAGAGACCCAGTACTTC
CASSLQNSQETQYF
>once|TRBJ2-2|TRBD1|TRBV10-2
TGCGCCAGCAGACCCGGGACAGGGGGAACCGGGGAGCTGTTTTTT
CASRPGTGGTGELFF
>once|TRBJ1-5|TRBD1|TRBV28
TGTGCCAGCAGTTCGGGGACAGGCCCGGGCAATCAGCCCCAGCATTTT
CASSSGTGPGNQPQHF
>NA|TRBJ1-1|TRBD1|TRBV4-2
TGTGCCAGCAGCCTCCTGGGACAGCTAAACACTGAAGCTTTCTTT
CASSLLGQLNTEAFF
>NA|TRBJ1-1|NA|TRBV5-5
TGTGCCAGCAGCTTTCGCGTTGGCAGGGTGGAGCGTAACACTGAAGCTTTCTTT
CASSFRVGRVERNTEAFF
>once|TRBJ1-6|NA|TRBV30
TGTGCCTGGAGTGTACGGCGGGGACTACCTAATTCACCCCTCCACTTT
CAWSVRRGLPNSPLHF
>NA|TRBJ1-1|NA|TRBV6-5
TGTGCCAGCACCTTGAACACTGAAGCTTTCTTT
CASTLNTEAFF
>few|TRBJ1-1|NA|TRBV11-2
TGTGCCAGCAGCCATCGACAGTCGAACACTGAAGCTTTCTTT
CASSHRQSNTEAFF
>NA|TRBJ1-1|NA|TRBV28
TGTGCCAGCAGTCAGGTAGGAGGGAACACTGAAGCTTTCTTT
CASSQVGGNTEAFF
>NA|TRBJ1-4|TRBD1|TRBV6-5
TGTGCCAGCGGTACAGGGGGAAATGAAAAACTGTTTTTT
CASGTGGNEKLFF
>NA|TRBJ1-4|TRBD1|TRBV18
TGTGCCAGCTCTCCAACGACAGGGGCAAAAGAAAAACTGTTTTTT
CASSPTTGAKEKLFF
>NA|TRBJ2-7|TRBD2|TRBV5-1
TGCGCCAGCAGCCCCCAGGGACTAGCGGGAGTGAGGTCCTACGAGCAGTACTTC
CASSPQGLAGVRSYEQYF
>NA|TRBJ1-4|NA|TRBV28
TGTGCCAGCAGTCAACAGGGTATAAATGAAAAACTGTTTTTT
CASSQQGINEKLFF
>NA|TRBJ1-4|NA|TRBV14
TGTGCCAGCAGCCAACTGTCAACGAGCGGGGTAACTAATGAAAAACTGTTTTTT
CASSQLSTSGVTNEKLFF
>NA|TRBJ1-2|TRBD1|TRBV30
TGTGCCTGGAAAAAAACTTCGGGACAGCCTAACTATGGCTACACCTTC
CAWKKTSGQPNYGYTF
>once|TRBJ2-7|TRBD2|TRBV7-9
TGTGCCAGCAGCTTAGTCGGCGGGAGGGGCGACGAGCAGTACTTC
CASSLVGGRGDEQYF
>NA|TRBJ1-4|TRBD1|TRBV18
TGTGCCAGCTCACCCCCTGGCAGGGGGACTAATGAAAAACTGTTTTTT
CASSPPGRGTNEKLFF
>few|TRBJ1-2|NA|TRBV6-5
TGTGCCAGCAGTTACTCGGCAGGGGCGGACTATGGCTACACCTTC
CASSYSAGADYGYTF
>NA|TRBJ2-3|NA|TRBV28
TGTGCCAGCAGTTTATCCGGTCGAGGTACGCAGTATTTT
CASSLSGRGTQYF
>NA|TRBJ2-1|NA|TRBV20-1
TGCAGTGCTAGTAAGCGGGTCTCCTACAATGAGCAGTTCTTC
CSASKRVSYNEQFF
>NA|TRBJ1-5|TRBD1|TRBV28
TGTGCCAGCAGTTCCATCCGGGACAGGAGAACTAATAGCAATCAGCCCCAGCATTTT
CASSSIRDRRTNSNQPQHF
>NA|TRBJ2-5|NA|TRBV5-5
TGTGCCAGCAGGGAGGGGCTCTGGGAGACCCAGTACTTC
CASREGLWETQYF
>NA|TRBJ1-6|NA|TRBV3-1/TRBV3-2
TGTGCCAGCAGCCAAGCAGGCAATTCACCCCTCCACTTT
CASSQAGNSPLHF
>NA|TRBJ2-7|NA|TRBV3-1/TRBV3-2
TGTGCCAGCAGCCAATCACCGAGTCGAGACGAGCAGTACTTC
CASSQSPSRDEQYF
>once|TRBJ2-2|TRBD1|TRBV7-7
TGTGCTAGCAGCTTGGCACAGGGGGCTGCCGGGGAGCTGTTTTTT
CASSLAQGAAGELFF
>NA|TRBJ1-5|NA|TRBV9
TGTGCCAGCAGTGATTCAGGGGCAGGCCAGCCCCAGCATTTT
CASSDSGAGQPQHF
>NA|TRBJ1-2|NA|TRBV7-2
TGTGCCAGCAGCCCGAGCTATGGCTACACCTTC
CASSPSYGYTF
>NA|TRBJ2-3|NA|TRBV4-2
TGTGCCAGCAGCCAAGATCTGGGGGAGGGCACAGATACGCAGTATTTT
CASSQDLGEGTDTQYF
>NA|TRBJ2-7|TRBD1|TRBV10-3
TGTGCCAGAGGACAGGACCGCTCCTACGAGCAGTACTTC
CARGQDRSYEQYF
>NA|TRBJ2-7|NA|TRBV3-1/TRBV3-2
TGTGCCAGCAGCCAAGCGGGAATGGGCGAGCAGTACTTC
CASSQAGMGEQYF
>NA|TRBJ2-7|TRBD2|TRBV7-2
TGTGCCAGCAGCTTCCCAAGCGGGAGGGCCTACGAGCAGTACTTC
CASSFPSGRAYEQYF
>once|TRBJ1-1|TRBD1|TRBV15
TGTGCCACCAGCAGAGGGAGAATGGAGACAGGGGGCGGGAACACTGAAGCTTTCTTT
CATSRGRMETGGGNTEAFF
>NA|TRBJ2-6|TRBD2|TRBV20-1
TGCAGTGCTAGTGGTAGCGGGAGGTACGGCAACGTCCTGACTTTC
CSASGSGRYGNVLTF
>once|TRBJ2-1|TRBD2|TRBV2
TGTGCCAGCAGGGGACTAGGGTCGTACAATGAGCAGTTCTTC
CASRGLGSYNEQFF